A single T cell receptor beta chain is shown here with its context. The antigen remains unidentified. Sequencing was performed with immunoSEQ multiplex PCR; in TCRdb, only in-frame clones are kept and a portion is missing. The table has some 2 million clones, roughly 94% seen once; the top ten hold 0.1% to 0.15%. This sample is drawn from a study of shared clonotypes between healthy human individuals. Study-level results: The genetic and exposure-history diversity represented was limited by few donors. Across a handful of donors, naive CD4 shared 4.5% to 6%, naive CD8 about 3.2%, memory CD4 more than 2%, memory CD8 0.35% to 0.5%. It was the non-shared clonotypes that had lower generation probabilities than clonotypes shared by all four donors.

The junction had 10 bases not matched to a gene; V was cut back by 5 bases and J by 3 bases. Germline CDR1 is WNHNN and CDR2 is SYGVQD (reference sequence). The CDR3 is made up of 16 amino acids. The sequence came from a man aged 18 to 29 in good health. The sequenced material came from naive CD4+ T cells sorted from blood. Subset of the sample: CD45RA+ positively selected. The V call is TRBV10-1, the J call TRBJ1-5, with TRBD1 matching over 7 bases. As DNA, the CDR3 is TGCGCCAGCAGTCGGATGCTCGACAGGGTCAATCAGCCCCAGCATTTT. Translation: CASSRMLDRVNQPQHF.